This record looks at one T cell receptor beta chain sequence and its context. Its antigen is not known. The CDR3 contains 15 residues. Germline values: CDR1 LGHNA, CDR2 YSLEER. V lost 5 bases to trimming and J lost 0 bases, with 11 bases between them. This sample was taken from a study of cytomegalovirus exposure and HLA in healthy donors. In the PCR, 60 Vbeta and 13 Jbeta primers were used. Assay used: immunoSEQ multiplex PCR; TCRdb lists only in-frame clones, some missing. The sample carries 200,000 or so clones, roughly 84% recorded once. The study, taken as a whole, reports: Productive status was seen about 90% or about 30% of the time for most TCR beta V segments in an earlier analysis. One later analysis reportedly identified an Asian-associated ancestry cluster that showed fewer N-insertions than the roughly 620-donor mean.

This clonotype originated in a boy between 5 and 17 years old in good health and CMV-seronegative. The chain combines TRBV4-3 with TRBJ2-1, with D possibly TRBD1 on 6 matching bases. Specimen: PBMCs. The CDR3 coding sequence is TGCGCCAGCAGCGAAAGAGGGGGCTCCTACAATGAGCAGTTCTTC. It codes for CASSERGGSYNEQFF.